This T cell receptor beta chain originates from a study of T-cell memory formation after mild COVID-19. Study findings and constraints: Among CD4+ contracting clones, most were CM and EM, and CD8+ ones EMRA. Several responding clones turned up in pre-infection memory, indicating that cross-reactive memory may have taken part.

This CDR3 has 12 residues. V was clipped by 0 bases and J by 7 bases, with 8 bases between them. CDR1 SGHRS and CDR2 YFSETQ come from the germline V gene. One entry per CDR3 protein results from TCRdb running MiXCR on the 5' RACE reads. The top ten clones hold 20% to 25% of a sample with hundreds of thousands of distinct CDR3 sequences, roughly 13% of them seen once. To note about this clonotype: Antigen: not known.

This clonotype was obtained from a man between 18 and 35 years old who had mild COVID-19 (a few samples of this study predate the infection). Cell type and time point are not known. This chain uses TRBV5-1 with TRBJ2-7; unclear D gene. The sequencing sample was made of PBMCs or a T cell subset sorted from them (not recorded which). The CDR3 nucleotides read TGCGCCAGCAGCTTGGGACCCGGTGAGCAGTACTTC. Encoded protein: CASSLGPGEQYF.